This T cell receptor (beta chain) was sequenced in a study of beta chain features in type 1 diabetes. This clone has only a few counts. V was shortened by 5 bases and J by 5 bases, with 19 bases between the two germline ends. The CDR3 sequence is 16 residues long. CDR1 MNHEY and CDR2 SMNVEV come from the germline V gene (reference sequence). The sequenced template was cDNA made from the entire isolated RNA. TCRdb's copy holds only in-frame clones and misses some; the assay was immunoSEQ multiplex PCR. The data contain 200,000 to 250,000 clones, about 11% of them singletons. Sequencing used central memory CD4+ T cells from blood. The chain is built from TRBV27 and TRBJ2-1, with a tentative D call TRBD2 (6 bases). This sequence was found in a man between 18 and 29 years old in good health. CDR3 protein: CASSLAGLGGDNEQFF. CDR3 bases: TGTGCCAGCAGTCTCGCGGGGCTAGGTGGGGACAATGAGCAGTTCTTC.